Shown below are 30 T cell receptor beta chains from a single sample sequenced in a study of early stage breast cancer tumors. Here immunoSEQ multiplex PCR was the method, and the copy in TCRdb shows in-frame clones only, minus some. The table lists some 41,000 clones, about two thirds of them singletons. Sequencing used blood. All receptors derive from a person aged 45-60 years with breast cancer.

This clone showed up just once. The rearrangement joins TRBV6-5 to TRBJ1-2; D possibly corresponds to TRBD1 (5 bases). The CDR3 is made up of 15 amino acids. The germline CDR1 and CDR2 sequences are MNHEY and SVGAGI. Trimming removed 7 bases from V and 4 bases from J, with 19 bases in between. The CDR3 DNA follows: TGTGCCAGCACTTGGGGGGGGGAAGGGGTCTATGGCTACACCTTC. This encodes CASTWGGEGVYGYTF.

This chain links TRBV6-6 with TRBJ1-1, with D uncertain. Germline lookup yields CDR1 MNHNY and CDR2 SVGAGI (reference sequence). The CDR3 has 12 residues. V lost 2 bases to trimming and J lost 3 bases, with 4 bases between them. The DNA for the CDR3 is TGTGCCAGCAGTTACCAGGACACTGAAGCTTTCTTT. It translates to CASSYQDTEAFF.

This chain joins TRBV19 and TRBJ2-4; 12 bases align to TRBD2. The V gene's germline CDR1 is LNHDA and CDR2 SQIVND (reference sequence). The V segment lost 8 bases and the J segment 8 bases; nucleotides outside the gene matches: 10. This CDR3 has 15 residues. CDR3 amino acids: CASGDLRTSGDIQYF. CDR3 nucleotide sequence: TGTGCCAGTGGGGATCTTAGGACTAGCGGGGACATTCAGTACTTC. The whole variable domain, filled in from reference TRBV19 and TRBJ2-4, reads DGGITQSPKYLFRKEGQNVTLSCEQNLNHDAMYWYRQDPGQGLRLIYYSQIVNDFQKGDIAEGYSVSREKKESFPLTVTSAQKNPTAFYLCASGDLRTSGDIQYFGAGTRLSVL.

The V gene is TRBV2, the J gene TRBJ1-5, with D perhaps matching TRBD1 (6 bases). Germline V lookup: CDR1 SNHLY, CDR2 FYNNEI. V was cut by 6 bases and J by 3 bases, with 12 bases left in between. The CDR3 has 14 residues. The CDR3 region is CASRERQVNQPQHF. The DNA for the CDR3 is TGTGCCAGCAGAGAACGACAGGTCAATCAGCCCCAGCATTTT.

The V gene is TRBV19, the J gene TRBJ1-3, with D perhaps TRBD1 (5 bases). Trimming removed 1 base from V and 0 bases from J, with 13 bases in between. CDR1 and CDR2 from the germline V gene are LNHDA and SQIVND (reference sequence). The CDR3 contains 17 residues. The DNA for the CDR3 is TGTGCCAGTAGTATAGTTCAGGGTCCCAGCTCTGGAAACACCATATATTTT. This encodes CASSIVQGPSSGNTIYF.

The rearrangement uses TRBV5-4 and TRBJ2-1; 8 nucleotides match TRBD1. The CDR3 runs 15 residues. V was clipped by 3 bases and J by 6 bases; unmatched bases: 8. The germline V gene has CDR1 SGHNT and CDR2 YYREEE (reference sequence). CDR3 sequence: CASSSGQVTGNEQFF. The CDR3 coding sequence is TGTGCCAGCAGCTCGGGACAGGTAACAGGCAATGAGCAGTTCTTC.

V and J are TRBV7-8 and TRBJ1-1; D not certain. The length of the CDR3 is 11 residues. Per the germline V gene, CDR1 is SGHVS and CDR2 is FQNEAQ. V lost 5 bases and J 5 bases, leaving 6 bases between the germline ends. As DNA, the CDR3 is TGTGCCAGCAGCCCTTATACTGAAGCTTTCTTT. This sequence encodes CASSPYTEAFF.

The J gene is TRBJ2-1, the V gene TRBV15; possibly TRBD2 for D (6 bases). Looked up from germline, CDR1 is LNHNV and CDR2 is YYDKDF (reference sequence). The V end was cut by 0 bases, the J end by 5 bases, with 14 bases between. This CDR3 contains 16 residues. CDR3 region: CATSRDQRTINNEQFF. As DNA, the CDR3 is TGTGCCACCAGCAGAGATCAGAGGACTATAAACAATGAGCAGTTCTTC.

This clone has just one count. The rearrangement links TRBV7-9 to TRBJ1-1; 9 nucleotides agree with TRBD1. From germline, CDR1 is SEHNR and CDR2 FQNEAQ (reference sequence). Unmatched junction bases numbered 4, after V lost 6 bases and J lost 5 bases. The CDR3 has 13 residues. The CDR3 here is CASRGQGETEAFF. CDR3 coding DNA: TGTGCCAGCAGGGGACAGGGAGAAACTGAAGCTTTCTTT.

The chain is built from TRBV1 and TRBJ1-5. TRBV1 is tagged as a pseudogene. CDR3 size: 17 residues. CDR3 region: CTSSQALRGYSNQPQHF. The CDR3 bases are TGCACCAGCAGCCAAGCCCTTCGCGGGTATAGCAATCAGCCCCAGCATTTT.

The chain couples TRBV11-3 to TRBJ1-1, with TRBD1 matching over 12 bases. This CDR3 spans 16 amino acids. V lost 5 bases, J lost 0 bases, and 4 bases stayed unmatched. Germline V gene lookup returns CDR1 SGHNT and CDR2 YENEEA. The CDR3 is CASSRGQGALNTEAFF. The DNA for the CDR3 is TGTGCCAGCAGCCGGGGACAGGGGGCGTTGAACACTGAAGCTTTCTTT.

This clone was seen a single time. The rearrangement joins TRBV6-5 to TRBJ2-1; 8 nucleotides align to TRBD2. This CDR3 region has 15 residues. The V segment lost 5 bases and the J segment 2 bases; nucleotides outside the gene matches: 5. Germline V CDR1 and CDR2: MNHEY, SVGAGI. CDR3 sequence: CASSPKAGAYNEQFF. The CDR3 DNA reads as TGTGCCAGCAGTCCTAAAGCGGGGGCCTACAATGAGCAGTTCTTC.

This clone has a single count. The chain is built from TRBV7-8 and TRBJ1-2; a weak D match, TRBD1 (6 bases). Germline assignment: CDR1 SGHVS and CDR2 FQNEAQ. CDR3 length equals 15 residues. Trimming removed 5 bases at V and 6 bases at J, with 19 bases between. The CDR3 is CASSAHRVPVDGYTF. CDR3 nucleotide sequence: TGTGCCAGCAGCGCACACAGGGTTCCCGTGGATGGCTACACCTTC.

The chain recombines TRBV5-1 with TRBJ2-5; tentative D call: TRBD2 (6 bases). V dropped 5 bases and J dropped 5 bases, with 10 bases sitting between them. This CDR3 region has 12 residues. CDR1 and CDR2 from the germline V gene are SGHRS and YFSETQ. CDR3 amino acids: CASSQGGETQYF. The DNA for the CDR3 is TGCGCCAGCAGTCAGGGAGGTGAGACCCAGTACTTC.

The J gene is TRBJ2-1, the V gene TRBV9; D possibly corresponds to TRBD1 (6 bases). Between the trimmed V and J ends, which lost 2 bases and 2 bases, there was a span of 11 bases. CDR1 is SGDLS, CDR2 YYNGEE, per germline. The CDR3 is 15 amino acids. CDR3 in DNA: TGTGCCAGCAGCGTTGGGGGCATGACCTACAATGAGCAGTTCTTC. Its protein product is CASSVGGMTYNEQFF.

CDR3 nucleotide sequence: TGTGCCAGCAGCCCGACCCGCCGGGGGGGCACAGATACGCAGTATTTT. Translated, it gives CASSPTRRGGTDTQYF. The genes are TRBV16 and TRBJ2-3, with 7 nucleotides matching TRBD2. Germline V gene data show CDR1 as KGHSY and CDR2 as FQNENV. Losses at the gene ends were 4 bases for V and 1 base for J; bases not matched to a gene: 8. CDR3 length: 16 residues. Using reference TRBV16 and TRBJ2-3 for the parts outside the CDR3, the full variable domain is GEEVAQTPKHLVRGEGQKAKLYCAPIKGHSYVFWYQQVLKNEFKFLISFQNENVFDETGMPKERFSAKCLPNSPCSLEIQATKLEDSAVYFCASSPTRRGGTDTQYFGPGTRLTVL.

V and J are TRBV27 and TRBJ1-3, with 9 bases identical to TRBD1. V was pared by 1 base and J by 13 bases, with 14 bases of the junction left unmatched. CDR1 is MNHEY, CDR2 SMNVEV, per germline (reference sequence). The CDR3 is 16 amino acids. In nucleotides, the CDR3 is TGTGCCAGCAGTTTATTCCCTCCCGGGACAGGGAAAAAAATATATTTT. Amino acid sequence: CASSLFPPGTGKKIYF.

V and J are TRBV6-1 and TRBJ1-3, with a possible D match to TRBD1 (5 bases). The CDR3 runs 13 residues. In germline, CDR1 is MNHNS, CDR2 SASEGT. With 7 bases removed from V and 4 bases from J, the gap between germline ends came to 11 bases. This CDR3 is CASKYGGGNTIYF. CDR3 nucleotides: TGTGCCAGCAAATACGGGGGAGGAAACACCATATATTTT.

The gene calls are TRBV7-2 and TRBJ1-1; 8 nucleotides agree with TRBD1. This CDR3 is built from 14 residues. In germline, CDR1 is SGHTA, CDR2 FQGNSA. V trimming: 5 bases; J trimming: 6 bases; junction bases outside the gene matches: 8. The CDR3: CASSPTGAKAEAFF. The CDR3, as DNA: TGTGCCAGCAGCCCGACAGGGGCGAAAGCTGAAGCTTTCTTT.

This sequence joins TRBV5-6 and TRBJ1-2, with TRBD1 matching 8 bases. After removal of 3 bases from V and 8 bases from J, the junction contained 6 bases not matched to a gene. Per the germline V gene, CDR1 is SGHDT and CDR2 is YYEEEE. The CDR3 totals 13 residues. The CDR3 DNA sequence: TGTGCCAGCAGCTGGACAGGGAAAGGCGGCTACACCTTC. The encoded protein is CASSWTGKGGYTF.

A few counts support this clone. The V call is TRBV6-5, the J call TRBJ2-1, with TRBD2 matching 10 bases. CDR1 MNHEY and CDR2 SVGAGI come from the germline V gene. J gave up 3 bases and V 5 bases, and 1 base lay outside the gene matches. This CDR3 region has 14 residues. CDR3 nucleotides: TGTGCCAGCAGTCCTAGCGGGAGCTACAATGAGCAGTTCTTC. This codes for CASSPSGSYNEQFF.

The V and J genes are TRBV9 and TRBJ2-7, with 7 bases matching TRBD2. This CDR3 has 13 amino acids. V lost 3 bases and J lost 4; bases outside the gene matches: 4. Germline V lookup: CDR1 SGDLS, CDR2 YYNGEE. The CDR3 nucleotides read TGTGCCAGCAGCGCGGGACTAAGTTACGAGCAGTACTTC. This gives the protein CASSAGLSYEQYF.

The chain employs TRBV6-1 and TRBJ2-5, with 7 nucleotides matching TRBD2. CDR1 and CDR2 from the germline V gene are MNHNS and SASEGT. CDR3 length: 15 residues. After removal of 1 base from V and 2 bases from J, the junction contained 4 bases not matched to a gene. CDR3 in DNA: TGTGCCAGCAGTGAAGGAGCGGGATATCAAGAGACCCAGTACTTC. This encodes CASSEGAGYQETQYF.

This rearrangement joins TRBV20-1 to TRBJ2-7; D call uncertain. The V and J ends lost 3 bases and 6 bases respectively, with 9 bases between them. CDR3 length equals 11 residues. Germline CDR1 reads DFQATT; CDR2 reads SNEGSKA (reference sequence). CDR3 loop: CSASGLGEQYF. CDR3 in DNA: TGCAGTGCTAGTGGGCTGGGCGAGCAGTACTTC.

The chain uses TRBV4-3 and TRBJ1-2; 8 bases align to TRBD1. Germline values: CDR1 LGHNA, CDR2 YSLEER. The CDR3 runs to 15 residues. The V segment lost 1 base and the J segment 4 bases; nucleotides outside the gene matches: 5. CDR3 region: CASSQVTGGSYGYTF. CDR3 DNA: TGCGCCAGCAGCCAAGTAACAGGGGGTAGCTATGGCTACACCTTC.

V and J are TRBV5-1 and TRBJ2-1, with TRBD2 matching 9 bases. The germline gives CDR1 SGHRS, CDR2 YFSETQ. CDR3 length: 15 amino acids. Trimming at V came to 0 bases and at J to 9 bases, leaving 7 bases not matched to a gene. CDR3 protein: CASSLVLAGEGEQFF. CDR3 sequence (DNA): TGCGCCAGCAGCTTGGTTTTAGCGGGAGAGGGTGAGCAGTTCTTC.

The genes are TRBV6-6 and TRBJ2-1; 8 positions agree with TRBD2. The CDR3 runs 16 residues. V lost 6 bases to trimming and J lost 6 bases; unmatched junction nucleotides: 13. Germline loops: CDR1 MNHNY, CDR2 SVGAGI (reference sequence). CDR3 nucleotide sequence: TGTGCCAGCAGCGAGGTAGGGAGCGGGGGACGCAATGAGCAGTTCTTC. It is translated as CASSEVGSGGRNEQFF.

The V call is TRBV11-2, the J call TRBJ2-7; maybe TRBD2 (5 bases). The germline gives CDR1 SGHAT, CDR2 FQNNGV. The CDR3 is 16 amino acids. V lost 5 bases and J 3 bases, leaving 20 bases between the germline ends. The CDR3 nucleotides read TGTGCCAGCAGCCCCCTTCTGGGCGGCCGGGACTACGAGCAGTACTTC. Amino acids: CASSPLLGGRDYEQYF.

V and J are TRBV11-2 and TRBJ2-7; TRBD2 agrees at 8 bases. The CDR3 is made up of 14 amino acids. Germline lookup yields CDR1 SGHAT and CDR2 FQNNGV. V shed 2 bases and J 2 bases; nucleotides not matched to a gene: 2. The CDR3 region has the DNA TGTGCCAGCAGCTTAATAGCGGGACCCTACGAGCAGTACTTC. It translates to CASSLIAGPYEQYF.

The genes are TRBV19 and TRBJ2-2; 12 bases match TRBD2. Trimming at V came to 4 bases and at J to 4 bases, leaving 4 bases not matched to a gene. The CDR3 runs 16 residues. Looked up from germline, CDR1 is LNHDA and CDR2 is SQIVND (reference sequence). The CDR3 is CASSKTSGSVTGELFF. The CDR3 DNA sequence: TGTGCCAGTAGTAAGACTAGCGGGAGTGTCACCGGGGAGCTGTTTTTT. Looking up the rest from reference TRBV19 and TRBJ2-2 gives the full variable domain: DGGITQSPKYLFRKEGQNVTLSCEQNLNHDAMYWYRQDPGQGLRLIYYSQIVNDFQKGDIAEGYSVSREKKESFPLTVTSAQKNPTAFYLCASSKTSGSVTGELFFGEGSRLTVL.